This TCR beta chain emerged from a study of vaccination effects on CD4 cells after COVID-19. The J segment lost 6 bases and the V segment lost 7 bases, leaving 8 bases of the junction unmatched. Per the germline V gene, CDR1 is MNHNY and CDR2 is SVGAGI (reference sequence). The CDR3 is 15 amino acids. ViraFEST expansion of antigen-specific CD4+ T cells with viral peptide pools preceded sequencing. Isolation of CD4+ T cells took place after about 10 days of culture. Vaccine recipients had no previous SARS-CoV-2 infection; their nucleocapsid antibodies were negative. A half-medium replacement with IL-2 medium was carried out on days 3 and 7. For this clone: The antigen remains undetermined.

TCRdb's copy holds only in-frame clones and misses some; the assay was immunoSEQ multiplex PCR. Found here are tens of thousands of clones, about 80% of them singletons; the top ten hold 25% to 30%. Sequenced material: CD4+ T cells from PBMCs cultured with SARS-CoV-2 spike peptides, taken before COVID-19 vaccination. The sequence was obtained from a human donor who received a COVID-19 vaccine. This rearrangement joins TRBV6-6 to TRBJ2-2; 10 bases are a match to TRBD1. CDR3 coding DNA: TGTGCCAGCACAAGACAGGGGGCCTTCCCCGGGGAGCTGTTTTTT. This sequence encodes CASTRQGAFPGELFF.